Given below is one T cell receptor (beta chain) in context. Its antigen remains unknown. The source of the sample is a study of neurological immune-mediated disorders. On the study more broadly: The disease course was relapsing-remitting in roughly 30 and secondary progressive in about 9% of the 34 multiple sclerosis patients.

Study conclusions and caveats: Association with the multiple sclerosis repertoire cluster was not found for any clinical or MRI feature.

5'RACE with 10-nucleotide random UMIs produced the cDNA. From the 5' RACE reads, TCRdb called clonotypes with MiXCR, one entry per CDR3 protein. The table has roughly 48,000 distinct CDR3 sequences, 4.5% to 7% seen once. Trimming removed 4 bases from V and 5 bases from J; junction bases left unmatched: 7. The CDR3 spans 15 residues. Germline V gene data show CDR1 as SGHTA and CDR2 as FQGNSA. This sequence was found in a woman between 18 and 29 years old with multiple sclerosis. The sample was CD4+ T cells from blood. The chain uses TRBV7-2 and TRBJ1-1; 10 bases are shared with TRBD1. In DNA form, the CDR3 reads TGTGCCAGCAGCTCATCGGGACAGGGGTCGACTGAAGCTTTCTTT. It specifies CASSSSGQGSTEAFF.